This entry describes one T cell receptor (beta chain). This sample is drawn from a study of T cell responses to AZD1222 COVID-19 vaccine. CDR1 and CDR2 from the germline V gene are SGHRS and YFSETQ. J was trimmed by 6 bases and V by 2 bases; bases with no gene match: 4. The CDR3 sequence is 15 residues long. Libraries were prepared by immunoSEQ multiplex PCR; TCRdb keeps only in-frame clonotypes and omits some of them. This repertoire shows 80,000 to 95,000 clones, roughly 90% found once; its top ten account for approximately 4.5%. The TCR sequence derives from an adult in good health. Material: peripheral blood, obtained on day 0 of MenACWY control vaccination. V is TRBV5-1 and J is TRBJ2-3; 12 bases fit TRBD2. The CDR3 here is CASSLWTSGMDTQYF. CDR3 sequence (DNA): TGCGCCAGCAGCTTATGGACTAGCGGGATGGATACGCAGTATTTT.